These 23 T cell receptor beta chains came from one sample sequenced in a study of shared clonotypes between healthy human individuals. Using immunoSEQ multiplex PCR, the repertoire was profiled, and TCRdb retains in-frame clones only, with some absent. Among roughly 220,000 clones, 65% were seen once, and the ten largest hold 11%. The specimen was memory CD4+ T cells sorted from blood. Subset described: CD45RA-negative fraction. The receptors derive from a man aged 25-45 years in good health.

The genes are TRBV5-8 and TRBJ2-1; 9 bases align to TRBD2. Germline CDR1 and CDR2: SGHTS and YDEGEE. Unmatched junction bases numbered 9, after V lost 1 base and J lost 7 bases. CDR3 length: 16 amino acids. The CDR3 sequence: CASSLYGGLALNEQFF. CDR3 nucleotides: TGTGCCAGCAGCTTGTACGGCGGACTAGCGTTAAATGAGCAGTTCTTC.

The genes are TRBV28 and TRBJ1-2; D is uncertain. V shed 4 bases and J shed 3 bases, with 6 bases lying between them. The germline gives CDR1 MDHEN, CDR2 SYDVKM. The CDR3 extends over 12 amino acids. CDR3 in amino acids: CASSSIDYGYTF. Written as DNA, the CDR3 is TGTGCCAGCAGTTCCATCGACTATGGCTACACCTTC.

There are many counts of this clone. The CDR3 DNA reads as TGTGCCAGCAGCTCCCTGGGGGGTCTCAAGAGCTCCTACAATGAGCAGTTCTTC. Protein: CASSSLGGLKSSYNEQFF. This sequence joins TRBV7-9 and TRBJ2-1; D may be TRBD2 (6 bases). The CDR3 is 18 residues long. The germline V and J ends were trimmed by 4 bases and 0 bases, with 19 bases remaining between them. Germline loops: CDR1 SEHNR, CDR2 FQNEAQ (reference sequence).

A word on this clone: This CDR3 is also generated by other DNA sequences in the sample. The chain is built from TRBV29-1 and TRBJ2-5, with 12 bases lining up with TRBD2. Germline V gene lookup returns CDR1 SQVTM and CDR2 ANQGSEA. The CDR3 extends over 14 amino acids. The V gene end was trimmed by 6 bases and the J gene end by 5 bases; junction bases not matched to a gene: 7. The CDR3 nucleotides are TGCAGCGTGGGCACTAGCGGGAGGTGGGAGACCCAGTACTTC. Translation gives CSVGTSGRWETQYF.

DNA of the CDR3: TGTGCCAGCAGTGGCCTAGCGGGAGAGCAGGAGACCCAGTACTTC. This gives the protein CASSGLAGEQETQYF. The chain combines TRBV6-1 with TRBJ2-5, with 10 bases matching TRBD2. CDR1 and CDR2 (germline): MNHNS, SASEGT. The J segment lost 5 bases and the V segment lost 4 bases, leaving 7 bases of the junction unmatched. This CDR3 has 15 amino acids.

V and J are TRBV5-8 and TRBJ2-6; no firm D call. CDR3 length: 15 residues. Germline CDR1 is SGHTS and CDR2 is YDEGEE. V dropped 2 bases and J dropped 2 bases, with 8 bases sitting between them. The CDR3 sequence is CASSFLTTGANVLTF. CDR3 DNA sequence: TGTGCCAGCAGCTTTTTAACAACTGGGGCCAACGTCCTGACTTTC. The whole variable domain, remainder taken from reference TRBV5-8 and TRBJ2-6, is EAGVTQSPTHLIKTRGQQATLRCSPISGHTSVYWYQQALGLGLQFLLWYDEGEERNRGNFPPRFSGRQFPNYSSELNVNALELEDSALYLCASSFLTTGANVLTFGAGSRLTVL.

A remark on this clone: A far larger clone differs by one base, so this is likely a read error. CDR3 sequence reads: CASSATDTQYF. CDR3 DNA sequence: TGTGCCAGCAGCGCCACAGATACGCAGTATTTT. The chain uses TRBV9 and TRBJ2-3; D uncertain. Trimming took off 3 bases at V and 2 bases at J, with 1 base between the two ends. The V gene's germline CDR1 is SGDLS and CDR2 YYNGEE. The CDR3 has 11 amino acids.

This rearrangement joins TRBV18 to TRBJ2-7; D is uncertain. CDR1 KGHSH and CDR2 LQKENI come from the germline V gene. There are 13 residues in the CDR3. Trimming took off 2 bases at V and 5 bases at J, with 10 bases between the two ends. The CDR3 reads CASSPGLMNEQYF. The CDR3 DNA is TGTGCCAGCTCACCAGGGCTAATGAACGAGCAGTACTTC. The full variable domain, rest sourced from reference TRBV18 and TRBJ2-7, is NAGVMQNPRHLVRRRGQEARLRCSPMKGHSHVYWYRQLPEEGLKFMVYLQKENIIDESGMPKERFSAEFPKEGPSILRIQQVVRGDSAAYFCASSPGLMNEQYFGPGTRLTVT.

The rearrangement links TRBV2 to TRBJ2-5, with 13 positions matching TRBD2. The CDR3 has 16 residues. V dropped 6 bases and J dropped 4; count of bases not matched to a gene: 8. Germline V lookup: CDR1 SNHLY, CDR2 FYNNEI. DNA for the CDR3: TGTGCCAGCAGCGGTGGGACTAGCGGGATGTCAGAGACCCAGTACTTC. As protein: CASSGGTSGMSETQYF.

The chain has TRBV29-1 and TRBJ1-1; D possibly corresponds to TRBD1 (6 bases). The CDR3 runs 12 residues. Germline lookup yields CDR1 SQVTM and CDR2 ANQGSEA. The V gene lost 6 bases and the J gene lost 5 bases, with 13 bases spanning the gap. CDR3 DNA sequence: TGCAGCGTCCGAAGAAGGGGGACTGAAGCTTTCTTT. This encodes CSVRRRGTEAFF.

V is TRBV7-6 and J is TRBJ1-3; D not certain. V was trimmed by 2 bases and J by 0 bases, leaving 17 bases between them. Per the germline V gene, CDR1 is SGHVS and CDR2 is FNYEAQ. The CDR3 totals 18 residues. Here the CDR3 DNA reads TGTGCCAGCAGCTTAATGGTTTCCGGAGGGTCCTCTGGAAACACCATATATTTT. Residues: CASSLMVSGGSSGNTIYF.

CDR3 in amino acids: CASSYSVGLGYNEQFF. The CDR3 coding sequence is TGTGCCAGCAGTTATTCCGTGGGTCTAGGCTACAATGAGCAGTTCTTC. The gene calls are TRBV28 and TRBJ2-1, with D unresolved. The CDR3 has 16 residues. Per the germline V gene, CDR1 is MDHEN and CDR2 is SYDVKM. The V gene lost 4 bases and the J gene lost 3 bases, with 16 bases spanning the gap.

This clone has only a few counts. The rearrangement joins TRBV6-1 to TRBJ2-1; 7 bases are a match to TRBD2. In germline, CDR1 is MNHNS, CDR2 SASEGT. This CDR3 has 14 amino acids. J gave up 7 bases and V 8 bases, and 11 bases lay outside the gene matches. The chain's CDR3 is CASLGASGRNEQFF. The CDR3, as DNA: TGTGCCAGCTTAGGAGCTAGCGGAAGGAATGAGCAGTTCTTC.

This clone has a handful of counts. The chain is built from TRBV4-3 and TRBJ2-1; possibly TRBD2 for D (5 bases). The CDR3 is 17 residues long. Per germline, CDR1 LGHNA and CDR2 YSLEER. V lost 0 bases, J lost 3 bases, and 15 bases lay in between. CDR3 nucleotide sequence: TGCGCCAGCAGCCAAGAGGTCCCGGGAAGGAACTACAATGAGCAGTTCTTC. Its translation: CASSQEVPGRNYNEQFF.

This chain uses TRBV7-2 with TRBJ2-5, with 8 bases aligning to TRBD1. Germline CDR1 reads SGHTA; CDR2 reads FQGNSA. The J segment lost 5 bases and the V segment lost 7 bases, leaving 3 bases of the junction unmatched. The CDR3 runs to 12 residues. The CDR3 is CASNRDRETQYF. CDR3 DNA sequence: TGTGCCAGCAATCGGGACAGGGAGACCCAGTACTTC.

V and J are TRBV28 and TRBJ1-5; the D gene is possibly TRBD1 (6 bases). V dropped 6 bases and J dropped 5 bases, with 17 bases sitting between them. Germline CDR1 reads MDHEN; CDR2 reads SYDVKM. The CDR3 covers 15 residues. CDR3 sequence reads: CASRPGTKDDQPQHF. DNA of the CDR3: TGTGCCAGCAGACCCGGGACAAAGGACGATCAGCCCCAGCATTTT.

This clone appeared many times. CDR3 sequence reads: CASSSRTGEQYF. The CDR3 nucleotides read TGTGCCAGCAGTTCGCGAACGGGAGAGCAGTACTTC. The V gene is TRBV27, the J gene TRBJ2-7; possibly TRBD2 for D (5 bases). In germline, CDR1 is MNHEY, CDR2 SMNVEV (reference sequence). The CDR3 is 12 residues long. The germline V and J ends were trimmed by 4 bases and 7 bases, with 11 bases remaining between them.

A word on this clone: One end of the junction does not line up with germline, which may come from a read error. V usage is TRBV6-1 and J usage is TRBJ1-5; TRBD1 agrees at 7 bases. Germline CDR1 is MNHNS and CDR2 is SASEGT. The CDR3 length is 12 residues. DNA of the CDR3: TGTGCCAGCAGAGAAGGGGGCCTGGCCCAGCATTTT. Its translation: CASREGGLAQHF.

This clone appeared a few times. V usage is TRBV10-2 and J usage is TRBJ2-7; 13 nucleotides match TRBD2. CDR3 length: 16 residues. Unmatched junction bases numbered 8, after V lost 2 bases and J lost 7 bases. Germline V gene lookup returns CDR1 WSHSY and CDR2 SAAADI. The CDR3 bases are TGCGCCAGCAGTGAGCCTTGGACTAGCGGGAGTGAAGAGCAGTACTTC. Protein sequence: CASSEPWTSGSEEQYF.

The V and J genes are TRBV29-1 and TRBJ2-1; D is ambiguous. The CDR3 runs 12 residues. CDR1 is SQVTM and CDR2 is ANQGSEA in the germline V gene. Trimming shortened V by 7 bases and J by 0 bases, and 7 bases separated the two germline ends. CDR3 sequence (DNA): TGCAGCGGGTCGAGCTCCTACAATGAGCAGTTCTTC. This translates into CSGSSSYNEQFF.

This clone was counted between two and nine times. The genes are TRBV5-4 and TRBJ1-2; D is uncertain. The CDR3 is 15 residues long. The ends were cut back, 0 bases at V and 4 bases at J, with 13 bases in the middle. Germline loops: CDR1 SGHNT, CDR2 YYREEE (reference sequence). DNA of the CDR3: TGTGCCAGCAGCTTGGCCACGGCGGGGTTCTATGGCTACACCTTC. It yields the protein CASSLATAGFYGYTF.

This clone was found a few times. This rearrangement joins TRBV28 to TRBJ1-1, with a possible D match to TRBD1 (6 bases). Germline CDR1 reads MDHEN; CDR2 reads SYDVKM. Trimming stripped 5 bases from V and 3 bases from J, with 16 bases between. The CDR3 covers 15 residues. CDR3 amino acids: CASSGTGFVDTEAFF. CDR3 DNA sequence: TGTGCCAGCAGTGGTACAGGGTTCGTAGACACTGAAGCTTTCTTT.

The chain recombines TRBV7-2 with TRBJ1-4; D gene uncertain. Trimming took 5 bases from V and 8 from J, leaving 24 bases between them. The CDR3 extends over 17 amino acids. CDR1 is SGHTA and CDR2 is FQGNSA in the germline V gene. The chain's CDR3 is CASSHPTGLAGDEKLFF. In DNA, the CDR3 is TGTGCCAGCAGCCACCCTACGGGGTTAGCGGGTGACGAAAAACTGTTTTTT.